The 28 T cell receptor beta chains presented below share a single source sample, sequenced in a study of blood T cell repertoires in COVID-19. Profiling relied on immunoSEQ multiplex PCR, and the TCRdb table lists in-frame clones only, not all of them. The sample has approximately 180,000 clones, around 76% seen once. Source material: PBMCs or T cells enriched from blood (not recorded which). These receptors all come from a woman aged 50 to 60 with acute COVID-19.

This sequence joins TRBV7-9 and TRBJ2-2; D uncertain. This CDR3 contains 12 residues. Per germline, CDR1 SEHNR and CDR2 FQNEAQ (reference sequence). With 7 bases removed from V and 6 bases from J, the gap between germline ends came to 9 bases. The CDR3 bases are TGTGCCAGCACCACCCCCGCCGGGGAGCTGTTTTTT. It encodes CASTTPAGELFF.

CDR3 loop: CASSRGTATTNEKLFF. The DNA of the CDR3 is TGTGCCAGCAGCCGAGGGACAGCCACAACTAATGAAAAACTGTTTTTT. The chain couples TRBV7-9 to TRBJ1-4; TRBD1 agrees at 7 bases. The CDR3 has 16 amino acids. Losses at the gene ends were 5 bases for V and 0 bases for J; bases not matched to a gene: 6. Germline V lookup: CDR1 SEHNR, CDR2 FQNEAQ (reference sequence). The complete variable domain, with remaining parts taken from reference TRBV7-9 and TRBJ1-4, reads DTGVSQNPRHKITKRGQNVTFRCDPISEHNRLYWYRQTLGQGPEFLTYFQNEAQLEKSRLLSDRFSAERPKGSFSTLEIQRTEQGDSAMYLCASSRGTATTNEKLFFGSGTQLSVL.

The chain carries TRBV6-5 and TRBJ1-4; D is undetermined. Germline assignment: CDR1 MNHEY and CDR2 SVGAGI. The V end was cut by 10 bases, the J end by 0 bases, with 12 bases between. The CDR3 loop spans 14 amino acids. The CDR3: CATTRLSTNEKLFF. The CDR3 DNA follows: TGTGCCACCACCAGGCTTTCAACTAATGAAAAACTGTTTTTT.

This chain links TRBV6-1 with TRBJ2-7; no firm D call. The CDR3 consists of 15 residues. Germline V lookup: CDR1 MNHNS, CDR2 SASEGT. V lost 2 bases to trimming and J lost 4 bases, with 15 bases between them. The CDR3 spells CASSELPEAEYEQYV. CDR3 coding DNA: TGTGCCAGCAGTGAACTCCCCGAGGCGGAGTACGAGCAGTACGTC.

This chain links TRBV19 with TRBJ1-1, with D possibly matching TRBD1 (6 bases). Looked up from germline, CDR1 is LNHDA and CDR2 is SQIVND (reference sequence). V lost 0 bases to trimming and J lost 5 bases, with 10 bases between them. The CDR3 has 14 residues. CDR3 sequence: CASSIEGARTEAFF. For the CDR3, the DNA is TGTGCCAGTAGTATAGAGGGGGCGCGTACTGAAGCTTTCTTT.

This clone was counted between two and nine times. The V and J genes are TRBV5-1 and TRBJ1-3; D may be TRBD1 (6 bases). The CDR3 spans 14 residues. CDR1 is SGHRS and CDR2 is YFSETQ in the germline V gene. Trimming took 5 bases from V and 0 from J, leaving 9 bases between them. The CDR3 loop is CASSSTGSGNTIYF. CDR3 in DNA: TGCGCCAGCAGTTCGACAGGCTCTGGAAACACCATATATTTT.

This rearrangement joins TRBV6-5 to TRBJ2-5, with 7 bases identical to TRBD2. The CDR3 contains 15 residues. Germline values: CDR1 MNHEY, CDR2 SVGAGI. The trim removed 6 bases at V and 6 bases at J, leaving 13 bases unmatched. Written as DNA, the CDR3 is TGTGCCAGCAGCCGCGGGGGAACTCGGGGTCAGACCCAGTACTTC. Amino acid sequence: CASSRGGTRGQTQYF.

This clone was counted between two and nine times. The chain has TRBV5-4 and TRBJ1-5; D uncertain. The CDR3 contains 13 residues. Germline-derived CDR1 and CDR2 are SGHNT and YYREEE (reference sequence). V was pared by 2 bases and J by 7 bases, with 10 bases between. The CDR3 region is CASSLGEGQPQHF. CDR3 DNA sequence: TGTGCCAGCAGCTTAGGAGAGGGACAGCCCCAGCATTTT.

V usage is TRBV5-6 and J usage is TRBJ1-2, with D possibly matching TRBD1 (5 bases). The V end lost 0 bases, the J end lost 7 bases, and 10 bases lay between the germline ends. Germline CDR1 is SGHDT and CDR2 is YYEEEE. The CDR3 sequence is 13 residues long. The CDR3 protein is CASSLEQVAGYTF. CDR3 DNA: TGTGCCAGCAGCTTGGAACAGGTAGCTGGCTACACCTTC.

The genes are TRBV7-2 and TRBJ1-5; D remains unclear. Trimming cost V 6 bases and J 7 bases, with 13 bases left between them. The CDR3 covers 13 residues. Germline loops: CDR1 SGHTA, CDR2 FQGNSA. In nucleotides, the CDR3 is TGTGCCAGCAGTCCCGGACTCGGCCAGCCCCAGCATTTT. This translates into CASSPGLGQPQHF.

The chain is built from TRBV14 and TRBJ2-3; 10 bases match TRBD2. V dropped 0 bases and J dropped 5; count of bases not matched to a gene: 8. CDR3 length equals 17 residues. CDR1 is SGHDN, CDR2 FVKESK, per germline. DNA of the CDR3: TGTGCCAGCAGCCAAGATCGCGGACTAGCGGTCCGAGATACGCAGTATTTT. It yields the protein CASSQDRGLAVRDTQYF.

This chain links TRBV6-4 with TRBJ1-6; D call uncertain. Germline-derived CDR1 and CDR2 are MRHNA and SNTAGT. V lost 7 bases to trimming and J lost 4 bases, with 14 bases between them. The CDR3 sequence is 15 residues long. Here the CDR3 DNA reads TGTGCCAGCACCCCAGCGGCGGAGTATAATTCACCCCTCCACTTT. Its protein is CASTPAAEYNSPLHF.

CDR3 in amino acids: CASSLFGVIGSSEKLFF. The DNA of the CDR3 is TGTGCCAGCAGTTTGTTCGGGGTAATAGGGTCAAGTGAAAAACTGTTTTTT. The chain carries TRBV28 and TRBJ1-4; D is ambiguous. Germline CDR1 reads MDHEN; CDR2 reads SYDVKM. With 3 bases removed from V and 7 bases from J, the gap between germline ends came to 21 bases. This CDR3 region has 17 residues.

This clone was seen ten or more times. J is TRBJ2-1 and V is TRBV7-2, with 8 positions matching TRBD2. J gave up 2 bases and V 3 bases, and 0 bases lay outside the gene matches. The CDR3 loop spans 14 amino acids. CDR1 is SGHTA, CDR2 FQGNSA, per germline. In nucleotides, the CDR3 is TGTGCCAGCAGCTTCGGGGGGGCCTACAATGAGCAGTTCTTC. Protein sequence: CASSFGGAYNEQFF.

A single count supports this clone. This chain links TRBV2 with TRBJ2-3, with D perhaps matching TRBD1 (5 bases). This CDR3 contains 14 residues. Germline CDR1 and CDR2: SNHLY and FYNNEI. V lost 10 bases and J 4 bases, leaving 18 bases between the germline ends. As DNA, the CDR3 is TGTGCCACCTGGGGCCCACTGGGGCCAGATACGCAGTATTTT. Amino acids: CATWGPLGPDTQYF.

The chain links TRBV3-1 (or the pseudogene TRBV3-2) to TRBJ2-4; the match to TRBD2 covers 9 bases. The CDR3 sequence is 16 residues long. Germline CDR1 LGHDT, CDR2 YNNKEL (reference sequence). Unmatched junction bases numbered 3, after V lost 1 base and J lost 2 bases. The CDR3 protein is CASSQVAGETKNIQYF. The CDR3 region has the DNA TGTGCCAGCAGCCAAGTAGCGGGGGAGACCAAAAACATTCAGTACTTC.

This clone was seen once. The chain combines TRBV28 with TRBJ1-2; 7 bases agree with TRBD1. Germline values: CDR1 MDHEN, CDR2 SYDVKM. This CDR3 is built from 14 residues. After removal of 6 bases from V and 8 bases from J, the junction contained 12 bases not matched to a gene. The DNA of the CDR3 is TGTGCCAGCAGCTTCACCCGACAGGGCGGAGGCTACACCTTC. Its translation: CASSFTRQGGGYTF.

The chain joins TRBV12-3 or TRBV12-4 to TRBJ2-5; no clear D. Trimming stripped 6 bases from V and 2 bases from J, with 4 bases between. This CDR3 has 11 amino acids. The CDR3 reads CASRYQETQYF. CDR3 nucleotides: TGTGCCAGCAGATATCAAGAGACCCAGTACTTC.

This clone was counted a single time. The V gene is TRBV7-6, the J gene TRBJ1-2; 9 positions match TRBD1. The CDR3 extends over 14 amino acids. From germline, CDR1 is SGHVS and CDR2 FNYEAQ. V gave up 5 bases and J gave up 4 bases; unmatched junction bases: 5. As DNA, the CDR3 is TGTGCCAGCAGCCCGGGACAGGGAGGCTATGGCTACACCTTC. This sequence encodes CASSPGQGGYGYTF.

This clone was detected only a few times. The genes are TRBV6-5 and TRBJ2-5, with D possibly TRBD2 on 6 matching bases. The CDR3 totals 15 residues. The germline V gene encodes CDR1 MNHEY and CDR2 SVGAGI. V lost 5 bases, J lost 5 bases, and 18 bases lay in between. CDR3 sequence: CASSPGTSSEETQYF. CDR3 nucleotides: TGTGCCAGCAGTCCCGGGACTTCCTCGGAGGAGACCCAGTACTTC.

The rearrangement links TRBV27 to TRBJ2-3, with a tentative D call TRBD2 (7 bases). The CDR3 loop spans 15 amino acids. Per germline, CDR1 MNHEY and CDR2 SMNVEV (reference sequence). V was cut by 4 bases and J by 2 bases, with 13 bases left in between. CDR3 DNA: TGTGCCAGCAGTTATGAGGGGGGGGTCACAGATACGCAGTATTTT. It encodes CASSYEGGVTDTQYF.

The J gene is TRBJ1-2, the V gene TRBV7-9; the D is unclear. Per germline, CDR1 SEHNR and CDR2 FQNEAQ (reference sequence). The V gene lost 5 bases and the J gene lost 2 bases, with 9 bases spanning the gap. The CDR3 runs to 13 residues. CDR3 loop: CASSHEANYGYTF. In DNA, the CDR3 is TGTGCCAGCAGCCATGAGGCGAACTATGGCTACACCTTC.

The rearrangement uses TRBV10-2 and TRBJ1-2; 8 bases fit TRBD1. CDR1 and CDR2 from the germline V gene are WSHSY and SAAADI. Trimming took 0 bases from V and 3 from J; bases not matched to a gene: 6. The CDR3 loop spans 16 amino acids. As DNA, the CDR3 is TGCGCCAGCAGTGAGTCCGGGACAGGAGTTTACTATGGCTACACCTTC. Its protein product is CASSESGTGVYYGYTF.

V usage is TRBV28 and J usage is TRBJ1-2; tentatively, D is TRBD1 (5 bases). V lost 5 bases and J 1 base, leaving 20 bases between the germline ends. Germline assignment: CDR1 MDHEN and CDR2 SYDVKM. The CDR3 has 17 amino acids. Here the CDR3 reads CASSLAVGTTLNYGYTF. CDR3 DNA sequence: TGTGCCAGCAGTCTAGCAGTAGGGACTACCCTTAACTATGGCTACACCTTC.

This clone was recorded a few times. J is TRBJ2-5 and V is TRBV5-6, with D tentatively TRBD2 (6 bases). CDR3 length: 15 residues. Germline loops: CDR1 SGHDT, CDR2 YYEEEE. V was cut by 3 bases and J by 4 bases, with 16 bases left in between. In DNA, the CDR3 is TGTGCCAGCAGCTCCCGGGAGATGGGCGGAGAGACCCAGTACTTC. Translating it yields CASSSREMGGETQYF.

This clone showed up just a few times. The genes are TRBV7-9 and TRBJ1-1, with D unresolved. Germline V gene data show CDR1 as SEHNR and CDR2 as FQNEAQ (reference sequence). V was pared by 0 bases and J by 0 bases, with 8 bases between. The length of the CDR3 is 15 residues. Written as DNA, the CDR3 is TGTGCCAGCAGCTTAGCCTCGACACTGAACACTGAAGCTTTCTTT. This encodes CASSLASTLNTEAFF.

The chain carries TRBV2 and TRBJ1-5; no definite D call. Trimming cost V 2 bases and J 0 bases, with 5 bases left between them. This CDR3 comprises 14 residues. Germline assignment: CDR1 SNHLY and CDR2 FYNNEI. DNA of the CDR3: TGTGCCAGCAGTGAAATGGCTAGCAATCAGCCCCAGCATTTT. Encoded protein: CASSEMASNQPQHF.

The chain combines TRBV5-6 with TRBJ1-3; 9 bases are shared with TRBD1. The CDR3 covers 15 residues. Trimming at V came to 4 bases and at J to 2 bases, leaving 4 bases not matched to a gene. Germline CDR1 SGHDT, CDR2 YYEEEE. The CDR3 region is CASSRDRGTGNTIYF. CDR3 nucleotide sequence: TGTGCCAGCAGCCGAGACAGGGGGACTGGAAACACCATATATTTT. Variable domain in full (rest from reference TRBV5-6 and TRBJ1-3): DAGVTQSPTHLIKTRGQQVTLRCSPKSGHDTVSWYQQALGQGPQFIFQYYEEEERQRGNFPDRFSGHQFPNYSSELNVNALLLGDSALYLCASSRDRGTGNTIYFGEGSWLTVV.